Shown below are 17 T cell receptor beta chains from a single sample sequenced in a study of regulatory T cells in long-lasting Graves disease. Time point meaning: newly diagnosed GD, antithyroid drugs for less than 3 months. PBMC RNA served as the TCR library source. The TCR beta library used iRepertoire HTBI primers with Arm-PCR amplification of CDR3. One entry per CDR3 protein results from TCRdb running MiXCR on the multiplex PCR reads. This sample yields about half a million distinct CDR3 sequences, of which around 12% are seen a single time; over 7% belongs to the top ten. The data were also submitted as part of a second study, on T cells in Graves' hyperthyroidism and ophthalmopathy.

Sequenced material: peripheral blood mononuclear cells (PBMCs), taken at new diagnosis, from a patient treated with antithyroid drugs. These receptors were obtained from a woman aged 25-40 years with Graves disease.

Details on this clonotype: This CDR3 fails to terminate in the conserved phenylalanine or tryptophan, so it likely reflects a read error. The DNA is omitted, as the CDR3 cannot be located on it reliably, and the CDR3 follows TCRdb's listing. This chain's CDR3 is CASSFFQAL. The chain joins TRBV5-8 to TRBJ1-4. The CDR3 is 9 residues long, ends included. Germline values: CDR1 SGHTS, CDR2 YDEGEE.

The chain is built from TRBV11-1 and TRBJ2-7; 7 positions match TRBD1. The germline gives CDR1 SGHAT, CDR2 FQDESV (reference sequence). The ends lost 3 bases at V and 5 bases at J; junction bases unmatched: 22. This CDR3 has 19 residues. The CDR3 protein is CASSFGVVRGYPRRDEQYF. The DNA of the CDR3 is TGTGCCAGCAGCTTCGGGGTGGTCAGGGGGTATCCCCGACGGGACGAGCAGTACTTC.

In this sample, this clonotype turned up a few times. The J gene is TRBJ1-1, the V gene TRBV20-1; TRBD1 might be the D (6 bases). The CDR3 runs 15 residues. Trimming shortened V by 3 bases and J by 1 base, and 15 bases separated the two germline ends. CDR1 is DFQATT and CDR2 is SNEGSKA in the germline V gene (reference sequence). The CDR3 loop reads CSARSRGPKNTEAFF. CDR3 nucleotides: TGCAGTGCTAGGAGCAGGGGCCCCAAGAACACTGAAGCTTTCTTT.

The V gene is TRBV27, the J gene TRBJ1-2, with D possibly being TRBD1 (6 bases). Trimming stripped 4 bases from V and 8 bases from J, with 11 bases between. Germline CDR1 MNHEY, CDR2 SMNVEV (reference sequence). CDR3 length: 12 amino acids. The CDR3 nucleotides are TGTGCCAGCAGTTCCAGGGGATGGGGCTACACCTTC. Encoded protein: CASSSRGWGYTF.

The table lists this clonotype with a few counts. CDR3 bases: TGTGCCAGCAGCTCCCCAAACGCCTACGAGCAGTACTTC. Encoded protein: CASSSPNAYEQYF. The V gene is TRBV11-3, the J gene TRBJ2-7; D is undetermined. This CDR3 has 13 residues. V shed 4 bases and J shed 2 bases, with 9 bases lying between them. Germline V lookup: CDR1 SGHNT, CDR2 YENEEA. Using reference TRBV11-3 and TRBJ2-7 for the parts outside the CDR3, the full variable domain is EAGVVQSPRYKIIEKKQPVAFWCNPISGHNTLYWYLQNLGQGPELLIRYENEEAVDDSQLPKDRFSAERLKGVDSTLKIQPAELGDSAVYLCASSSPNAYEQYFGPGTRLTVT.

The sample holds a few counts of this clonotype. V gene TRBV7-2 combines with J gene TRBJ2-5; 12 nucleotides line up with TRBD1. Germline CDR1 SGHTA, CDR2 FQGNSA. The trim removed 3 bases at V and 4 bases at J, leaving 6 bases unmatched. The CDR3 loop spans 16 amino acids. CDR3: CASSLGTGGIRETQYF. In DNA form, the CDR3 reads TGTGCCAGCAGCTTGGGGACAGGGGGCATTAGAGAGACCCAGTACTTC. Complete variable domain (other parts from reference TRBV7-2 and TRBJ2-5): GAGVSQSPSNKVTEKGKDVELRCDPISGHTALYWYRQSLGQGLEFLIYFQGNSAPDKSGLPSDRFSAERTGGSVSTLTIQRTQQEDSAVYLCASSLGTGGIRETQYFGPGTRLLVL.

Ten or more counts support this clonotype. The chain uses TRBV12-3 or TRBV12-4 and TRBJ1-1, with a tentative D call TRBD1 (5 bases). The CDR3 runs 15 residues. Trimming took off 3 bases at V and 4 bases at J, with 15 bases between the two ends. The CDR3 is CASSFLGARATEAFF. The CDR3 DNA is TGTGCCAGCAGTTTCCTTGGGGCGAGGGCCACTGAAGCTTTCTTT.

The chain's CDR3 is CASRRYGQGGGYTF. In DNA, the CDR3 is TGTGCCAGCAGGCGGTATGGACAGGGAGGAGGCTACACCTTC. The chain links TRBV6-1 to TRBJ1-2, with TRBD1 matching over 8 bases. The CDR3 contains 14 residues. J gave up 8 bases and V 6 bases, and 11 bases lay outside the gene matches. CDR1 is MNHNS and CDR2 is SASEGT in the germline V gene.

V is TRBV2 and J is TRBJ2-3, with 7 bases aligning to TRBD1. Germline lookup yields CDR1 SNHLY and CDR2 FYNNEI. After removal of 8 bases from V and 0 bases from J, the junction contained 8 bases not matched to a gene. CDR3 length: 15 amino acids. The CDR3 is CASDLGQFSTDTQYF. The CDR3 DNA follows: TGTGCCAGCGACCTGGGACAGTTTAGCACAGATACGCAGTATTTT. The whole variable domain, filled in from reference TRBV2 and TRBJ2-3, reads EPEVTQTPSHQVTQMGQEVILRCVPISNHLYFYWYRQILGQKVEFLVSFYNNEISEKSEIFDDQFSVERPDGSNFTLKIRSTKLEDSAMYFCASDLGQFSTDTQYFGPGTRLTVL.

This clonotype was observed at least ten times. The chain uses TRBV20-1 and TRBJ2-3, with D perhaps TRBD1 or TRBD2 (5 bases each). V lost 3 bases to trimming and J lost 1 base, with 8 bases between them. The CDR3 is 13 residues long. Germline values: CDR1 DFQATT, CDR2 SNEGSKA (reference sequence). The CDR3 reads CSARRGGTDTQYF. CDR3 nucleotides: TGCAGTGCTAGGAGAGGGGGCACAGATACGCAGTATTTT.

This clonotype was counted many times. V is TRBV30 and J is TRBJ2-3; a possible D gene is TRBD1 (5 bases). Germline V gene data show CDR1 as GTSNPN and CDR2 as SVGIG (reference sequence). V was clipped by 1 base and J by 0 bases, with 11 bases between them. The CDR3 sequence is 15 residues long. The CDR3 region is CAWSADSASTDTQYF. In DNA form, the CDR3 reads TGTGCCTGGAGTGCCGACAGTGCTAGCACAGATACGCAGTATTTT.

This clonotype was counted many times. This chain uses TRBV24-1 with TRBJ1-5; no firm D call. The length of the CDR3 is 13 residues. Trimming pared 6 bases from V and 7 bases from J, leaving 12 bases between. Germline V lookup: CDR1 KGHDR, CDR2 SFDVKD. The CDR3 protein is CATSNTPGQPQHF. CDR3 sequence (DNA): TGTGCCACCAGTAATACTCCGGGGCAGCCCCAGCATTTT.

A note on this clonotype: A much larger clone sits a single nucleotide away, making a read error possible. This chain links TRBV11-3 with TRBJ1-6; D is unresolved. Germline V lookup: CDR1 SGHNT, CDR2 YENEEA. Trimming stripped 2 bases from V and 4 bases from J, with 6 bases between. CDR3 length equals 14 residues. The CDR3 here is CASSLTAYNSPLHF. DNA for the CDR3: TGTGCCAGCAGCTTAACAGCATATAATTCACCCCTCCACTTT.

Comment on this clonotype: Given a much more abundant clone one base away, this may be a read error. In nucleotides, the CDR3 is TGCGCCGGCAGCCCCACGGGCGGATCTAAAACTAATGAAAAACTGTTTTTT. It encodes CAGSPTGGSKTNEKLFF. The chain couples TRBV4-1 to TRBJ1-4; D unclear. This CDR3 is 17 amino acids long. Germline lookup yields CDR1 MGHRA and CDR2 YSYEKL.

At least ten counts were recorded for this clonotype. V is TRBV29-1 and J is TRBJ2-7; unclear D gene. This CDR3 has 13 residues. Per the germline V gene, CDR1 is SQVTM and CDR2 is ANQGSEA. V lost 5 bases to trimming and J lost 3 bases, with 14 bases between them. The DNA for the CDR3 is TGCAGCGTTAGTGTCCGGTTAAACTACGAGCAGTACTTC. It encodes CSVSVRLNYEQYF.

This clonotype has ten or more counts. The V and J genes are TRBV29-1 and TRBJ1-1, with D hard to call. CDR1 and CDR2 (germline): SQVTM, ANQGSEA. The CDR3 sequence is 14 residues long. V was trimmed by 3 bases and J by 2 bases, leaving 13 bases between them. CDR3 sequence (DNA): TGCAGCGTTGACCGAGGATTATCTAACACTGAAGCTTTCTTT. Amino acid sequence: CSVDRGLSNTEAFF.

This clonotype has ten or more counts. This chain links TRBV30 with TRBJ1-2; 9 nucleotides agree with TRBD1. Germline CDR1 and CDR2: GTSNPN and SVGIG (reference sequence). V trimming: 8 bases; J trimming: 4 bases; junction bases outside the gene matches: 14. The CDR3 has 15 residues. In DNA form, the CDR3 reads TGTGCCCTCTTGGGACAGGGTCTTTCTGGCTATGGCTACACCTTC. This translates into CALLGQGLSGYGYTF.